This T cell receptor (beta chain) was captured by sequencing in a study of cytomegalovirus exposure and HLA in healthy donors. TCRdb's table, derived via immunoSEQ multiplex PCR, lists solely in-frame clones and lacks some. The sample contains some 240,000 clones, more than 75% of which appear only once. It was the approximately 120-subject validation cohort, separate from the approximately 700-subject first cohort, to which the donors belonged. V lost 2 bases to trimming and J lost 0 bases; unmatched junction nucleotides: 4. This CDR3 is 16 amino acids long. Per germline, CDR1 KGHSY and CDR2 FQNENV.

V usage is TRBV16 and J usage is TRBJ2-1; 7 nucleotides match TRBD1. What was sequenced was PBMCs. This receptor was identified in a young woman in good health and CMV-seropositive. CDR3 sequence: CASSQLGDSSYNEQFF. Here the CDR3 DNA reads TGTGCCAGCAGCCAACTGGGGGACAGCTCCTACAATGAGCAGTTCTTC.